The 17 T cell receptor beta chains below were found in one sample sequenced in a study of T cells in Graves' hyperthyroidism and ophthalmopathy. Regions amplified from RNA transcripts were the TCR beta CDR3 regions. Carried out on the TCR CDR3, a first-round RT-PCR used the HTBI primer set. One entry per CDR3 protein results from TCRdb running MiXCR on the multiplex PCR reads. The table has about 600,000 distinct CDR3 sequences, roughly 14% seen once. Material: blood. Receptors originate from a woman between 50 and 59 years old with Graves' ophthalmopathy.

This clonotype was counted many times. This chain uses TRBV27 with TRBJ2-4, with D uncertain. The length of the CDR3 is 15 residues. Trimming removed 5 bases at V and 1 base at J, with 12 bases between. From germline, CDR1 is MNHEY and CDR2 SMNVEV (reference sequence). The CDR3 nucleotides are TGTGCCAGCAGTCCCGAAAGATGGGCCAAAAACATTCAGTACTTC. Encoded protein: CASSPERWAKNIQYF.

This clonotype was seen repeatedly, ten times or more. The chain is built from TRBV4-3 and TRBJ1-1, with D possibly being TRBD1 (5 bases). V gave up 1 base and J gave up 1 base, with 16 bases separating them. Germline CDR1 is LGHNA and CDR2 is YSLEER. This CDR3 region has 17 residues. CDR3 region: CASSQGSSRGPNTEAFF. The CDR3 DNA follows: TGCGCCAGCAGCCAAGGATCCTCGAGGGGTCCGAACACTGAAGCTTTCTTT.

This clonotype was recorded many times. V is TRBV7-8 and J is TRBJ1-5, with D uncertain. The CDR3 runs to 13 residues. Germline values: CDR1 SGHVS, CDR2 FQNEAQ. Between the trimmed V and J ends, which lost 4 bases and 1 base, there was a span of 5 bases. This CDR3 is CASSSGSNQPQHF. DNA for the CDR3: TGTGCCAGCAGCTCCGGGAGCAATCAGCCCCAGCATTTT.

The V call is TRBV19, the J call TRBJ1-5, with 8 bases fitting TRBD1. After removal of 5 bases from V and 0 bases from J, the junction contained 9 bases not matched to a gene. The CDR3 loop spans 17 amino acids. From germline, CDR1 is LNHDA and CDR2 SQIVND (reference sequence). The CDR3 sequence: CASSLGTGPYSNQPQHF. The CDR3, as DNA: TGTGCCAGTAGTTTAGGGACAGGTCCTTATAGCAATCAGCCCCAGCATTTT.

This clonotype was recorded at least ten times. The chain employs TRBV5-1 and TRBJ2-7; the D is unclear. The V and J ends lost 4 bases and 4 bases respectively, with 18 bases between them. Germline CDR1 SGHRS, CDR2 YFSETQ. The CDR3 has 15 amino acids. In DNA form, the CDR3 reads TGCGCCAGCAGCGACCTACCGGGCCCTCAATACGAGCAGTACTTC. This sequence encodes CASSDLPGPQYEQYF.

This clonotype was counted ten times or more. The chain uses TRBV7-2 and TRBJ2-5; 9 bases are a match to TRBD1. Trimming cost V 5 bases and J 4 bases; bases outside gene matches: 5. The CDR3 length is 14 residues. The germline V gene encodes CDR1 SGHTA and CDR2 FQGNSA. Here the CDR3 reads CASSRDRVVETQYF. CDR3 DNA sequence: TGTGCCAGCAGCCGGGACAGGGTTGTAGAGACCCAGTACTTC. The full variable domain, completed using reference TRBV7-2 and TRBJ2-5, is GAGVSQSPSNKVTEKGKDVELRCDPISGHTALYWYRQSLGQGLEFLIYFQGNSAPDKSGLPSDRFSAERTGGSVSTLTIQRTQQEDSAVYLCASSRDRVVETQYFGPGTRLLVL.

This clonotype was detected ten times or more. The CDR3 nucleotides are TGCAGTGCTAGAGTAGCGGGAGTGGTTAATGAGCAGTTCTTC. Encoded protein: CSARVAGVVNEQFF. The chain joins TRBV20-1 to TRBJ2-1; 9 bases match TRBD2. Germline trimming cut 1 base from V and 7 bases from J; bases unmatched to any gene: 5. From germline, CDR1 is DFQATT and CDR2 SNEGSKA (reference sequence). The CDR3 sequence is 14 residues long.

In this sample, this clonotype turned up many times. The chain joins TRBV7-9 to TRBJ2-5, with D perhaps matching TRBD1 (5 bases). The CDR3 sequence is 14 residues long. The V gene's germline CDR1 is SEHNR and CDR2 FQNEAQ (reference sequence). Trimming cost V 4 bases and J 4 bases, with 13 bases left between them. The CDR3 nucleotides read TGTGCCAGCAGCTCAGGCAGGGTGCGAGAGACCCAGTACTTC. It is translated as CASSSGRVRETQYF.

This clonotype was seen more than once but under ten times. This chain uses TRBV7-8 with TRBJ2-7, with D possibly called TRBD1 or TRBD2 (7 bases each). Germline V gives CDR1 SGHVS, CDR2 FQNEAQ. V lost 5 bases to trimming and J lost 2 bases, with 19 bases between them. The CDR3 loop spans 16 amino acids. CDR3 amino acids: CASSTRQGGDPYEQYF. The CDR3 DNA reads as TGTGCCAGCAGCACCCGACAGGGAGGGGATCCCTACGAGCAGTACTTC.

The CDR3 region has the DNA TGTGCCAGCAGCGTCGACCGGGAACATCGTGGCTACACCTTC. Its protein product is CASSVDREHRGYTF. The J gene is TRBJ1-2, the V gene TRBV9; no definite D call. V was pared by 2 bases and J by 7 bases, with 15 bases between. The CDR3 is 14 amino acids. Germline CDR1 and CDR2: SGDLS and YYNGEE.

In this sample, this clonotype turned up a few times. The gene calls are TRBV10-3 and TRBJ2-3; 9 nucleotides line up with TRBD1. Germline V CDR1 and CDR2: ENHRY, SYGVKD. The CDR3 loop spans 15 amino acids. V shed 2 bases and J 3 bases; nucleotides not matched to a gene: 3. For the CDR3, the DNA is TGTGCCATCAGTGAGAGACAGGGGGGGACAGATACGCAGTATTTT. Translating gives CAISERQGGTDTQYF.

This clonotype was seen only a few times. The chain carries TRBV6-2 or TRBV6-3 and TRBJ2-4; 7 bases map to TRBD2. Germline V gene sequence: CDR1 MNHEY, CDR2 SVGEGT. V was pared by 5 bases and J by 3 bases, with 7 bases of the junction left unmatched. CDR3 length: 15 amino acids. The CDR3 is CASSGLGFDKNIQYF. In nucleotides, the CDR3 is TGTGCCAGCAGTGGACTAGGTTTTGACAAAAACATTCAGTACTTC.

Worth noting for this clonotype: At one end, the junction sequence differs from germline, possibly due to a read error. This chain links TRBV6-2 or TRBV6-3 with TRBJ2-1; D remains unclear. The CDR3 consists of 16 residues. Germline values: CDR1 MNHEY, CDR2 SVGEGT. The chain's CDR3 is CASSDSSQNSYNEQFF. Here the CDR3 DNA reads TGTGCCAGCAGTGACTCCAGCCAGAACTCCTACAATGAGCAGTTCTTC.

The chain carries TRBV6-1 and TRBJ2-2; TRBD2 is a possible D gene (6 bases). Looked up from germline, CDR1 is MNHNS and CDR2 is SASEGT. CDR3 length equals 18 residues. The V and J ends lost 6 bases and 3 bases respectively, with 23 bases between them. The CDR3 bases are TGTGCCAGCAGCCCTAGCGTACCAAACCCCCGCGACACCGGGGAGCTGTTTTTT. This encodes CASSPSVPNPRDTGELFF.

The chain employs TRBV6-2 or TRBV6-3 and TRBJ2-1, with TRBD2 matching 10 bases. V gave up 6 bases and J gave up 4 bases; unmatched junction bases: 9. From germline, CDR1 is MNHEY and CDR2 SVGEGT. There are 16 residues in the CDR3. Here the CDR3 DNA reads TGTGCCAGCAGCAAGGGTGGACTAGCGGCTTACAATGAGCAGTTCTTC. It yields the protein CASSKGGLAAYNEQFF.

This clonotype was found many times. The gene calls are TRBV18 and TRBJ2-7; no firm D call. The germline V and J ends were trimmed by 3 bases and 3 bases, with 24 bases remaining between them. The CDR3 has 18 amino acids. Germline CDR1 KGHSH, CDR2 LQKENI. The CDR3 is CASSPVGPTPGYNYEQYF. The CDR3 nucleotides read TGTGCCAGCTCACCGGTCGGACCTACTCCCGGATATAACTACGAGCAGTACTTC.

This clonotype was seen repeatedly, ten times or more. The chain joins TRBV12-3 or TRBV12-4 to TRBJ2-7, with unresolved D. There are 13 residues in the CDR3. Trimming left V 6 bases short and J 2 bases short, with 11 bases between. The CDR3 region has the DNA TGTGCCAGCAGCCGTGAGAACCCCTACGAGCAGTACTTC. It yields the protein CASSRENPYEQYF.